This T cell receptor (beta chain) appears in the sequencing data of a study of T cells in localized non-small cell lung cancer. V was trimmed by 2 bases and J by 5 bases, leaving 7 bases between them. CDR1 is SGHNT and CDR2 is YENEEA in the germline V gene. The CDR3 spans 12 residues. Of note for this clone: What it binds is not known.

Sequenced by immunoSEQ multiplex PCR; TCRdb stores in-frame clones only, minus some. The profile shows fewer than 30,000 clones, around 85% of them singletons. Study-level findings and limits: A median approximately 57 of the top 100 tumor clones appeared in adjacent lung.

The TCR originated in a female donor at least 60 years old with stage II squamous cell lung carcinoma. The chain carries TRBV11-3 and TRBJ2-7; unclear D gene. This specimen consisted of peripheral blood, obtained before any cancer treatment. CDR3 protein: CASSLHDDEQYF. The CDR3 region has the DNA TGTGCCAGCAGCTTACACGATGACGAGCAGTACTTC.